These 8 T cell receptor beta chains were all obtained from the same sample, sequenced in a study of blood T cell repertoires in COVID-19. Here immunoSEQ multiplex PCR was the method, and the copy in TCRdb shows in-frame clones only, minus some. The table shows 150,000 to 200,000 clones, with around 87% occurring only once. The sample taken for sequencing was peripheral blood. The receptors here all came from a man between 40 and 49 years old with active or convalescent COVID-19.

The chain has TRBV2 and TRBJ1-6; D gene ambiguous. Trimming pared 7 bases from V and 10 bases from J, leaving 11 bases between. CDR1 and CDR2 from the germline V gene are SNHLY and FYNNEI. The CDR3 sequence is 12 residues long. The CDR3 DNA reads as TGTGCCAGCAATCACAAAGTATCACCCCTCCACTTT. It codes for CASNHKVSPLHF. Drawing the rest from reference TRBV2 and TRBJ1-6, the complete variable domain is EPEVTQTPSHQVTQMGQEVILRCVPISNHLYFYWYRQILGQKVEFLVSFYNNEISEKSEIFDDQFSVERPDGSNFTLKIRSTKLEDSAMYFCASNHKVSPLHFGNGTRLTVT.

The CDR3 bases are TGTGCCAGCAGCCGGTCCCCCATTGGACAGGGGGCTTATGGCTACACCTTC. Translating gives CASSRSPIGQGAYGYTF. This rearrangement joins TRBV5-6 to TRBJ1-2; 11 nucleotides match TRBD1. The CDR3 has 17 amino acids. Germline-derived CDR1 and CDR2 are SGHDT and YYEEEE. The trim removed 4 bases at V and 5 bases at J, leaving 13 bases unmatched.

CDR3 amino acids: CAWSLSNEQFF. CDR3 nucleotide sequence: TGTGCCTGGAGCCTCTCCAATGAGCAGTTCTTC. The rearrangement links TRBV30 to TRBJ2-1; D unresolved. Germline loops: CDR1 GTSNPN, CDR2 SVGIG (reference sequence). The CDR3 is made up of 11 amino acids. V lost 3 bases, J lost 6 bases, and 6 bases lay in between.

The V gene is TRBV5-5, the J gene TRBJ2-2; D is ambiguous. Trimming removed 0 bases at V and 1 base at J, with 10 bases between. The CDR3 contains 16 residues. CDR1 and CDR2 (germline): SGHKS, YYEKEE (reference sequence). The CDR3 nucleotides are TGTGCCAGCAGCTTGGAGGTTACAGTGAACACCGGGGAGCTGTTTTTT. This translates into CASSLEVTVNTGELFF.

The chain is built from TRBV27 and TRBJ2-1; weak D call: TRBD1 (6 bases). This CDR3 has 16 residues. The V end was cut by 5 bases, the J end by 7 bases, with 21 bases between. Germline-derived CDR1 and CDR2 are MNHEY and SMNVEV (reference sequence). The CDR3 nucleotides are TGTGCCAGCAGTCTTGGAGGCAGGGGTTTGGGGAATGAGCAGTTCTTC. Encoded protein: CASSLGGRGLGNEQFF.

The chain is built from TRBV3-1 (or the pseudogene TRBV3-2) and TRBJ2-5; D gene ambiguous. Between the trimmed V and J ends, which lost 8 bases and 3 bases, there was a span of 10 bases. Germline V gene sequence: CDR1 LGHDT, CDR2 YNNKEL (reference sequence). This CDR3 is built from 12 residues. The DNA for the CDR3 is TGTGCCAGCGACTCCCTAGAAGAGACCCAGTACTTC. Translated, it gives CASDSLEETQYF.

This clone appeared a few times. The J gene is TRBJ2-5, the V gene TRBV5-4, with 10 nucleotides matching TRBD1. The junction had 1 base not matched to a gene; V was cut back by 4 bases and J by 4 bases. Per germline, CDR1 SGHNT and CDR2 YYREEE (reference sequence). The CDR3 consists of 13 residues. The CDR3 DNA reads TGTGCCAGCAGCCGGGACAGGGGAGAGACCCAGTACTTC. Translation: CASSRDRGETQYF.

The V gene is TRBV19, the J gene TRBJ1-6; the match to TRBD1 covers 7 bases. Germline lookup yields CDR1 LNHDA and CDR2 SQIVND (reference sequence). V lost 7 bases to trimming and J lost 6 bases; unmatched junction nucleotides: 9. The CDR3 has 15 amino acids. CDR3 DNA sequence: TGTGCCAGTAACGGACAGGATTTAAGTAATTCACCCCTCCACTTT. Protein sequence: CASNGQDLSNSPLHF.